One and the same sample provided the 6 T cell receptor beta chains below, sequenced in a study of shared clonotypes between healthy human individuals. The method was immunoSEQ multiplex PCR; TCRdb's version includes in-frame clones alone and lacks a portion of them. The sample lists 850,000 to 1,200,000 clones; around 76% were seen once. Sequencing was performed on memory CD4+ T cells sorted from blood. The sample's subset: CD45RA-negative fraction. The receptors were gathered from a man younger than 35 in good health.

The V and J genes are TRBV5-1 and TRBJ2-2, with a possible D match to TRBD1 (6 bases). Germline CDR1 is SGHRS and CDR2 is YFSETQ. V gave up 0 bases and J gave up 4 bases, with 10 bases separating them. The CDR3 totals 15 residues. CDR3 nucleotide sequence: TGCGCCAGCAGCTTGGATCCAGGGGTCACCGGGGAGCTGTTTTTT. This translates into CASSLDPGVTGELFF.

This chain joins TRBV7-2 and TRBJ2-1; D gene unclear. Germline V gene lookup returns CDR1 SGHTA and CDR2 FQGNSA. The length of the CDR3 is 16 residues. V dropped 0 bases and J dropped 1 base, with 10 bases sitting between them. The CDR3 region is CASSLAGWGSYNEQFF. The CDR3 DNA follows: TGTGCCAGCAGCTTAGCGGGGTGGGGATCCTACAATGAGCAGTTCTTC.

This clone came up once. This rearrangement joins TRBV7-8 to TRBJ2-5; TRBD2 is a possible D gene (7 bases). The CDR3 is 14 residues long. Trimming removed 7 bases at V and 4 bases at J, with 16 bases between. CDR1 is SGHVS, CDR2 FQNEAQ, per germline. CDR3 protein: CASTGAGARETQYF. In nucleotides, the CDR3 is TGTGCCAGCACCGGGGCGGGGGCCCGAGAGACCCAGTACTTC.

In this sample, this clone turned up a few times. This specimen includes other DNA sequences encoding the same CDR3. This chain uses TRBV18 with TRBJ1-2; 9 nucleotides match TRBD1. Losses at the gene ends were 3 bases for V and 8 bases for J; bases not matched to a gene: 4. This CDR3 spans 13 amino acids. Germline CDR1 reads KGHSH; CDR2 reads LQKENI. The CDR3 DNA reads TGTGCCAGCTCACCTAGGACAGGGGACGGCTACACCTTC. Amino acid sequence: CASSPRTGDGYTF.

This chain links TRBV7-2 with TRBJ2-7, with D perhaps TRBD2 (6 bases). CDR3 length equals 16 residues. CDR1 is SGHTA and CDR2 is FQGNSA in the germline V gene. Trimming shortened V by 4 bases and J by 0 bases, and 16 bases separated the two germline ends. CDR3 in amino acids: CASSSPWRGRSYEQYF. Here the CDR3 DNA reads TGTGCCAGCAGCTCTCCCTGGCGGGGACGCTCCTACGAGCAGTACTTC.

The genes are TRBV9 and TRBJ2-2; 8 bases match TRBD1. Germline values: CDR1 SGDLS, CDR2 YYNGEE. The length of the CDR3 is 16 residues. The junction had 9 bases not matched to a gene; V was cut back by 3 bases and J by 5 bases. CDR3 DNA: TGTGCCAGCAGCGGCCTCCGGGACAGGTCAACCGGGGAGCTGTTTTTT. Translated, it gives CASSGLRDRSTGELFF. The full variable domain, with the rest looked up from reference TRBV9 and TRBJ2-2, is DSGVTQTPKHLITATGQRVTLRCSPRSGDLSVYWYQQSLDQGLQFLIQYYNGEERAKGNILERFSAQQFPDLHSELNLSSLELGDSALYFCASSGLRDRSTGELFFGEGSRLTVL.